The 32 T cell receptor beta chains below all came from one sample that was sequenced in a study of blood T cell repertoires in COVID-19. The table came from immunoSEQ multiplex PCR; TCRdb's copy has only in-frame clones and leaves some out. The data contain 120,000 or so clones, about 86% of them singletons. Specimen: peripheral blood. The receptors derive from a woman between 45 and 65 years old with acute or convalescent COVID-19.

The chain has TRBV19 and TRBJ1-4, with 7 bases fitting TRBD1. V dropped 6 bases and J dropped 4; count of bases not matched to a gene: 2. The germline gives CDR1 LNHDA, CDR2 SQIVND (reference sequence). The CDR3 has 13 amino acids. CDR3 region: CASRNRGNEKLFF. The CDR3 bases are TGTGCCAGTAGAAACAGGGGTAATGAAAAACTGTTTTTT. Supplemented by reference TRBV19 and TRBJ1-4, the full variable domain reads DGGITQSPKYLFRKEGQNVTLSCEQNLNHDAMYWYRQDPGQGLRLIYYSQIVNDFQKGDIAEGYSVSREKKESFPLTVTSAQKNPTAFYLCASRNRGNEKLFFGSGTQLSVL.

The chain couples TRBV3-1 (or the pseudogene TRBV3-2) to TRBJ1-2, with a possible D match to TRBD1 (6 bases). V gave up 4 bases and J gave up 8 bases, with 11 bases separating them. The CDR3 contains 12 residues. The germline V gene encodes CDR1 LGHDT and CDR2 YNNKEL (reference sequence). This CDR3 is CASSRTGLGYTF. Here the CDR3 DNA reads TGTGCCAGCAGCCGCACAGGGCTGGGCTACACCTTC.

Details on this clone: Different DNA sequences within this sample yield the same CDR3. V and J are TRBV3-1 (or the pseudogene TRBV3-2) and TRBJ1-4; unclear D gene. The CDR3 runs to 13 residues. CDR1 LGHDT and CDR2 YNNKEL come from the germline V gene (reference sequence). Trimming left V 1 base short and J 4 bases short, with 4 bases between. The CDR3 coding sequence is TGTGCCAGCAGCCAAGCGGGTAATGAAAAACTGTTTTTT. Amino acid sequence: CASSQAGNEKLFF.

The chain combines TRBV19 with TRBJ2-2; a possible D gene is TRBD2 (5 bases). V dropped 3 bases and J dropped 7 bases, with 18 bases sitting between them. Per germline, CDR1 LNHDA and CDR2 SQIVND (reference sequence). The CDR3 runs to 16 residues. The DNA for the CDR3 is TGTGCCAGTAGTATTTCGTCACGAGGAGGAGGCGGGGAGCTGTTTTTT. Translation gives CASSISSRGGGGELFF.

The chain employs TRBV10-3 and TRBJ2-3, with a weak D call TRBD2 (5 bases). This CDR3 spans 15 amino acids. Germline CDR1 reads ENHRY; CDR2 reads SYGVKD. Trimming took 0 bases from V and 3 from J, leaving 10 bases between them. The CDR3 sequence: CAISESMRGTDTQYF. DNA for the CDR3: TGTGCCATCAGTGAGTCGATGCGCGGGACAGATACGCAGTATTTT.

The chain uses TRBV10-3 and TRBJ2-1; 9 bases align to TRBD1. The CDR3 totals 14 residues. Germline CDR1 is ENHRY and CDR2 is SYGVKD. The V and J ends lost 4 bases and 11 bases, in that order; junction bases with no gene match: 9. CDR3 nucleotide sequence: TGTGCCATCAGTGGTCAACCCACAGGGGGCAAGCAGTTCTTC. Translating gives CAISGQPTGGKQFF.

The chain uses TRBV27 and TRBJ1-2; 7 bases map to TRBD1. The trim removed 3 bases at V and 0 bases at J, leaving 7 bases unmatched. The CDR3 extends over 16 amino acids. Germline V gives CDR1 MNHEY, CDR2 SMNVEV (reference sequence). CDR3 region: CASSFRTGGANYGYTF. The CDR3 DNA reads TGTGCCAGCAGTTTCCGGACAGGCGGCGCTAACTATGGCTACACCTTC.

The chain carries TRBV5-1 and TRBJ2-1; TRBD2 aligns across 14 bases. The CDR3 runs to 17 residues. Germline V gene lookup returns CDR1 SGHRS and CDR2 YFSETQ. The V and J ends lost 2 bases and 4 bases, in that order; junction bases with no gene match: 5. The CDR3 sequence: CASSFGTSGGTYNEQFF. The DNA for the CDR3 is TGCGCCAGCAGCTTCGGGACTAGCGGGGGAACTTACAATGAGCAGTTCTTC.

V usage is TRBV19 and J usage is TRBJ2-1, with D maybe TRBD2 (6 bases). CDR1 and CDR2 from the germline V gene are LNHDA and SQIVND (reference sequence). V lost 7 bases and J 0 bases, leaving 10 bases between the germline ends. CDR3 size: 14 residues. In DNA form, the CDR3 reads TGTGCCAGTACTGCCGGGAGCTCCTACAATGAGCAGTTCTTC. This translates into CASTAGSSYNEQFF.

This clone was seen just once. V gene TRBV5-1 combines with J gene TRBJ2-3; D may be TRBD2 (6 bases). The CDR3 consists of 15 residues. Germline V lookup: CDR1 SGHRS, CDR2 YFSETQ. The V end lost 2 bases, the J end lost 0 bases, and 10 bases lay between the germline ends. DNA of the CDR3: TGCGCCAGCAGCTTCACCAGCGGGAGCACAGATACGCAGTATTTT. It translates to CASSFTSGSTDTQYF.

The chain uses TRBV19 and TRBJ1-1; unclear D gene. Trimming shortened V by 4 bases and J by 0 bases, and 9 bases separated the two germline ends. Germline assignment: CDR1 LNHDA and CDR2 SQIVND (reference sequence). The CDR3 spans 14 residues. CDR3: CASSSRYLNTEAFF. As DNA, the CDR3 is TGTGCCAGTAGTAGCAGGTACTTGAACACTGAAGCTTTCTTT.

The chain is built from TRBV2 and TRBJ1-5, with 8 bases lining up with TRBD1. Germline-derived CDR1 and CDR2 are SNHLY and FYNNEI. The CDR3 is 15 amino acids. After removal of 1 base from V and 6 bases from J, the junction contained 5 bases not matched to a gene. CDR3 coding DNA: TGTGCCAGCAGTGAAGACAGGCAGGGGGCTCAGCCCCAGCATTTT. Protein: CASSEDRQGAQPQHF.

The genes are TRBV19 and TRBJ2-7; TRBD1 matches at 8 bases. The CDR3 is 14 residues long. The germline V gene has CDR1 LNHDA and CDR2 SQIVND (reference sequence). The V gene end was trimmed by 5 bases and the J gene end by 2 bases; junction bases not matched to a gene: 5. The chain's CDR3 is CASSLGQGPYEQYF. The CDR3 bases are TGTGCCAGTAGTCTCGGACAGGGTCCCTACGAGCAGTACTTC.

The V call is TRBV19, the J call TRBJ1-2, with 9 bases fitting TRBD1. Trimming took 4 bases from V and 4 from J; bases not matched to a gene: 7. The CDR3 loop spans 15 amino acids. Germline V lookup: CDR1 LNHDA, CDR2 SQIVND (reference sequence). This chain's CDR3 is CASSSPGTGPYGYTF. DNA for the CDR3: TGTGCCAGTAGTAGCCCCGGGACAGGGCCCTATGGCTACACCTTC.

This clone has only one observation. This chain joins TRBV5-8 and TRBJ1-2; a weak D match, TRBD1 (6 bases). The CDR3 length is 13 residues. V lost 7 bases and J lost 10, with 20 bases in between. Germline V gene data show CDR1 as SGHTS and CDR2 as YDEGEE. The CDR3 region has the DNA TGTGCCAGCGAGATGGCCGGGGGGCTTACCTACACCTTC. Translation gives CASEMAGGLTYTF.

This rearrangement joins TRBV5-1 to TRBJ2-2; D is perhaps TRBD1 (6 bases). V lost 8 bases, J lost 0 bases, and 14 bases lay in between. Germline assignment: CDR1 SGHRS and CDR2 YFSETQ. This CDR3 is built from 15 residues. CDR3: CASKFGQSNTGELFF. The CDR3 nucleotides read TGCGCCAGTAAATTTGGACAGTCGAACACCGGGGAGCTGTTTTTT.

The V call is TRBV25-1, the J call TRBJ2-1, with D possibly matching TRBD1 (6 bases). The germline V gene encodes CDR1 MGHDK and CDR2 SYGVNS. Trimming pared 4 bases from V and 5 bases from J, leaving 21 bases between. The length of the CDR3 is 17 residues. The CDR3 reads CASSAQGASRDDNEQFF. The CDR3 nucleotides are TGTGCCAGCAGTGCACAGGGCGCCTCCCGTGATGACAATGAGCAGTTCTTC. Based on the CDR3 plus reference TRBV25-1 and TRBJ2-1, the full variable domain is EADIYQTPRYLVIGTGKKITLECSQTMGHDKMYWYQQDPGMELHLIHYSYGVNSTEKGDLSSESTVSRIRTEHFPLTLESARPSHTSQYLCASSAQGASRDDNEQFFGPGTRLTVL.

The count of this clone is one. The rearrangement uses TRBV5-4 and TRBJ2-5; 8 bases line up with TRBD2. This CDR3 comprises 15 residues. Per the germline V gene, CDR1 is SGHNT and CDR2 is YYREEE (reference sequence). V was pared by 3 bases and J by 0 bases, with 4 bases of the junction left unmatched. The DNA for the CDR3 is TGTGCCAGCAGCTCAACTAGCGGTCACCAAGAGACCCAGTACTTC. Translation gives CASSSTSGHQETQYF.

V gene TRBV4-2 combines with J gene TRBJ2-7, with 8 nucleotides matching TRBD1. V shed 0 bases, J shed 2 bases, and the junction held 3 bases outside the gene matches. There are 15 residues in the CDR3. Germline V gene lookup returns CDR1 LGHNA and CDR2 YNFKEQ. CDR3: CASSQEGQATYEQYF. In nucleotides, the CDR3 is TGTGCCAGCAGCCAAGAGGGACAGGCCACCTACGAGCAGTACTTC.

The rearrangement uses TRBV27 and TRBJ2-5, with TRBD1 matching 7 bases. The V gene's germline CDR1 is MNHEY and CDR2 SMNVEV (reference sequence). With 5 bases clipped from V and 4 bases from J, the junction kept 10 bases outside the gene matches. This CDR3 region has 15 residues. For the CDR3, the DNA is TGTGCCAGCAGTCTCTCGACAGGGAAGGGAGAGACCCAGTACTTC. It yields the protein CASSLSTGKGETQYF.

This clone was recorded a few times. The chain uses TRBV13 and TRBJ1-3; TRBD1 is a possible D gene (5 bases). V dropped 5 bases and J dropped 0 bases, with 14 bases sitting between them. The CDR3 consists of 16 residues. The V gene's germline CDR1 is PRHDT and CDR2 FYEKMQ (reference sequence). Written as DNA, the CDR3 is TGTGCCAGCAGCCTTGAAGGGGTCCTCTCTGGAAACACCATATATTTT. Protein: CASSLEGVLSGNTIYF.

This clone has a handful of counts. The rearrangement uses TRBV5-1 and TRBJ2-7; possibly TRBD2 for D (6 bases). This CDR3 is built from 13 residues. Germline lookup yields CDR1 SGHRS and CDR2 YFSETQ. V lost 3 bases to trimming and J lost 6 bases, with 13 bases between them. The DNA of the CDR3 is TGCGCCAGCAGCTCGGACTACCGGGGCGAGCAGTACTTC. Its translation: CASSSDYRGEQYF.

In DNA, the CDR3 is TGTGCCAGCAGCGCCGACTCGAGCTCCTACAATGAGCAGTTCTTC. Amino acids: CASSADSSSYNEQFF. The chain uses TRBV9 and TRBJ2-1, with D unclear. V lost 3 bases and J 0 bases, leaving 10 bases between the germline ends. Per germline, CDR1 SGDLS and CDR2 YYNGEE. The CDR3 length is 15 residues.

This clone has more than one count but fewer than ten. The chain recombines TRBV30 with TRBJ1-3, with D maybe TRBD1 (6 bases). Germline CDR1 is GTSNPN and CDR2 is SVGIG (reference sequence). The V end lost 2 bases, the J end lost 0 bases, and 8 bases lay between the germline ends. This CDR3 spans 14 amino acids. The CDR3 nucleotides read TGTGCCTGGAGTAGAGGGGGCTCTGGAAACACCATATATTTT. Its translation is CAWSRGGSGNTIYF.

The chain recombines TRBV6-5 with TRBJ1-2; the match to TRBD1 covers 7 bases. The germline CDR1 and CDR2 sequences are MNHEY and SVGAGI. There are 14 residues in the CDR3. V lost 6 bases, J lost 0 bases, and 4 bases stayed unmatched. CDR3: CASSLGTANYGYTF. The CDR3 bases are TGTGCCAGCAGCCTCGGGACAGCTAACTATGGCTACACCTTC.

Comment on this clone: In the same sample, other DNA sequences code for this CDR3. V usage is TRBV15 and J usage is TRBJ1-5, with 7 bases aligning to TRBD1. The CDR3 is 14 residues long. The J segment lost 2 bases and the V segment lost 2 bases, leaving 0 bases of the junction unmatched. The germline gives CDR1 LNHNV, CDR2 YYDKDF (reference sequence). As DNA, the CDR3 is TGTGCCACCAGCAGAACAGGGGGCAATCAGCCCCAGCATTTT. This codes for CATSRTGGNQPQHF.

CDR3 in DNA: TGTGCCTGGAGTTGGGACAGAAATCAGCCCCAGCATTTT. Its translation is CAWSWDRNQPQHF. J is TRBJ1-5 and V is TRBV30; 7 nucleotides agree with TRBD1. From germline, CDR1 is GTSNPN and CDR2 SVGIG (reference sequence). The CDR3 loop spans 13 amino acids. The V segment lost 2 bases and the J segment 4 bases; nucleotides outside the gene matches: 2.

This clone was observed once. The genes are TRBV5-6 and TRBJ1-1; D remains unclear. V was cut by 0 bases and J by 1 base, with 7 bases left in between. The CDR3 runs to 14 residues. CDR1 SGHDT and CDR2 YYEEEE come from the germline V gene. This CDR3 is CASSLAHQNTEAFF. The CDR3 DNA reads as TGTGCCAGCAGCTTGGCACACCAGAACACTGAAGCTTTCTTT.

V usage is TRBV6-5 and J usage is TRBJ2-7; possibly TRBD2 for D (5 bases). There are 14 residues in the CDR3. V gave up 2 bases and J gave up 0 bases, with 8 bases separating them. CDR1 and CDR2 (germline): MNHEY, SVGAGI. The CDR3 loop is CASSYGLASYEQYF. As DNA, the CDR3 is TGTGCCAGCAGTTACGGGCTAGCCTCCTACGAGCAGTACTTC.

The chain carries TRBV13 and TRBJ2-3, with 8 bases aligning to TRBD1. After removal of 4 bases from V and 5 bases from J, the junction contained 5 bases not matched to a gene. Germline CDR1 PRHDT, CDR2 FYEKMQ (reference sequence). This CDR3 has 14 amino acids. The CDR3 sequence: CASSSQGAGDTQYF. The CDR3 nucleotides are TGTGCCAGCAGCTCGCAGGGGGCTGGAGATACGCAGTATTTT.

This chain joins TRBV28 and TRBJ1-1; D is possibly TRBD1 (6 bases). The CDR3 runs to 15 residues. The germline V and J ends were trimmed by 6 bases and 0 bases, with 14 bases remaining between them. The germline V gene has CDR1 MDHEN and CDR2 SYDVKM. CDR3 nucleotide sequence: TGTGCCAGCAGCCGGGCCGGGACACTGAACACTGAAGCTTTCTTT. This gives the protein CASSRAGTLNTEAFF.

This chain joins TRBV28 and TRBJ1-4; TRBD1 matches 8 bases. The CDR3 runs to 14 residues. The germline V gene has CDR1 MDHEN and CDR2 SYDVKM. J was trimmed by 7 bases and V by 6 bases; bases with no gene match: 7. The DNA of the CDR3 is TGTGCCAGCAGAGAAGACAGGGGCGGTGAAAAACTGTTTTTT. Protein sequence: CASREDRGGEKLFF.